The 16 T cell receptor beta chains given below trace back to one sample, sequenced in a study of T cell responses to AZD1222 COVID-19 vaccine (dated by TCRdb to the early 2020s). The time point label here, explained by the study, means: about 28 days (+/-7) after the second vaccine dose. Sample treatment or condition, as interpreted from the label and publication: meningococcal conjugate vaccine given as trial control. The library was made by the immunoSEQ multiplex PCR assay. Drawn from immuneACCESS, this table holds only the in-frame rearrangements with V and J called that TCRdb kept. Clones are partly lost; checked studies trace under half to an unresolved V gene and leave the rest unexplained. This sample gives about 210,000 clones in total; about 95% of them show up just once. Over 1.5% of the sample is held by the ten biggest clonotypes. The material sequenced was peripheral blood, taken 28 days after the second dose of the MenACWY control vaccine. Source of these receptors: an adult who received the MenACWY meningococcal vaccine as a control.

The rearrangement links TRBV14 to TRBJ2-3; possible D gene TRBD2, 6 bases. V lost 4 bases and J 2 bases, leaving 13 bases between the germline ends. The CDR3 sequence is 15 residues long. CDR1 and CDR2 (germline): SGHDN, FVKESK. The CDR3 bases are TGTGCCAGCAGCCGACTAGGGGCTCCCACAGATACGCAGTATTTT. Protein sequence: CASSRLGAPTDTQYF.

This chain connects TRBV6-2 or TRBV6-3 to TRBJ2-1; 7 bases line up with TRBD1. V was clipped by 2 bases and J by 11 bases; unmatched bases: 6. Per germline, CDR1 MNHEY and CDR2 SVGEGT. The CDR3 spans 13 residues. CDR3 in DNA: TGTGCCAGCAGTTACGGAGAACAGGGGAAGCAGTTCTTC. Translation gives CASSYGEQGKQFF.

The J gene is TRBJ2-7, the V gene TRBV27; D remains unclear. V lost 4 bases to trimming and J lost 3 bases, with 10 bases between them. This CDR3 region has 13 residues. Germline V gene data show CDR1 as MNHEY and CDR2 as SMNVEV (reference sequence). DNA for the CDR3: TGTGCCAGCAGTTCCACCACTATCTACGAGCAGTACTTC. Residues: CASSSTTIYEQYF.

This chain connects TRBV5-1 to TRBJ2-2; 8 positions agree with TRBD1. The CDR3 covers 17 residues. V lost 2 bases to trimming and J lost 1 base; unmatched junction nucleotides: 7. Germline V lookup: CDR1 SGHRS, CDR2 YFSETQ. The CDR3 DNA sequence: TGCGCCAGCAGCTTACCACCGGGACAGGAGAACACCGGGGAGCTGTTTTTT. It specifies CASSLPPGQENTGELFF.

This chain connects TRBV10-3 to TRBJ2-7; D perhaps matches TRBD2 (5 bases). From germline, CDR1 is ENHRY and CDR2 SYGVKD. V lost 6 bases, J lost 0 bases, and 6 bases lay in between. CDR3 length: 12 amino acids. The CDR3 sequence: CAISGDSYEQYF. CDR3 nucleotide sequence: TGTGCCATCAGCGGGGACTCCTACGAGCAGTACTTC.

The rearrangement links TRBV4-1 to TRBJ2-5; D gene ambiguous. Germline V lookup: CDR1 MGHRA, CDR2 YSYEKL. Trimming stripped 2 bases from V and 1 base from J, with 17 bases between. This CDR3 has 17 amino acids. The CDR3, as DNA: TGCGCCAGCAGCCAACATCCTGGCTCCAAAATCCAAGAGACCCAGTACTTC. It is translated as CASSQHPGSKIQETQYF.

The rearrangement uses TRBV19 and TRBJ2-1, with D maybe TRBD2 (6 bases). Trimming pared 7 bases from V and 0 bases from J, leaving 10 bases between. The CDR3 is 14 amino acids. The germline V gene has CDR1 LNHDA and CDR2 SQIVND (reference sequence). CDR3 sequence (DNA): TGTGCCAGTACCCCCGGGGGCTCCTACAATGAGCAGTTCTTC. This codes for CASTPGGSYNEQFF. Full variable domain (missing parts from reference TRBV19 and TRBJ2-1): DGGITQSPKYLFRKEGQNVTLSCEQNLNHDAMYWYRQDPGQGLRLIYYSQIVNDFQKGDIAEGYSVSREKKESFPLTVTSAQKNPTAFYLCASTPGGSYNEQFFGPGTRLTVL.

The chain links TRBV13 to TRBJ2-7; 9 positions match TRBD1. The CDR3 length is 16 residues. V lost 0 bases, J lost 4 bases, and 7 bases stayed unmatched. Germline V gene lookup returns CDR1 PRHDT and CDR2 FYEKMQ (reference sequence). CDR3 amino acids: CASSLGGQGVRYEQYF. The CDR3 DNA sequence: TGTGCCAGCAGCTTAGGGGGACAGGGTGTTAGGTACGAGCAGTACTTC.

The chain combines TRBV9 with TRBJ1-1, with D perhaps TRBD1 (5 bases). This CDR3 comprises 13 residues. CDR1 SGDLS and CDR2 YYNGEE come from the germline V gene. Trimming pared 3 bases from V and 3 bases from J, leaving 9 bases between. The CDR3 reads CASSEGSYTEAFF. The CDR3 DNA reads as TGTGCCAGCAGCGAGGGGTCTTACACTGAAGCTTTCTTT.

The V and J genes are TRBV4-3 and TRBJ1-2; weak D call: TRBD1 (6 bases). V was cut by 0 bases and J by 5 bases, with 13 bases left in between. The V gene's germline CDR1 is LGHNA and CDR2 YSLEER. The CDR3 spans 15 residues. The CDR3 DNA reads as TGCGCCAGCAGCCAAGATCGACAGGAGGGGTATGGCTACACCTTC. Translation: CASSQDRQEGYGYTF.

The DNA for the CDR3 is TGTGCCAGCAGTTCGGCAGACGAGCAGTACTTC. Its translation: CASSSADEQYF. The chain is built from TRBV27 and TRBJ2-7; D remains ambiguous. The CDR3 extends over 11 amino acids. The germline V and J ends were trimmed by 4 bases and 5 bases, with 6 bases remaining between them. Germline V lookup: CDR1 MNHEY, CDR2 SMNVEV (reference sequence).

The rearrangement joins TRBV28 to TRBJ2-3; 12 bases fit TRBD1. Trimming took 7 bases from V and 3 from J; bases not matched to a gene: 8. Germline V lookup: CDR1 MDHEN, CDR2 SYDVKM. The CDR3 is 16 residues long. The CDR3 sequence: CASTPRDRGQTDTQYF. The CDR3 region has the DNA TGTGCCAGCACCCCCCGGGACAGGGGGCAAACAGATACGCAGTATTTT. Based on the CDR3 plus reference TRBV28 and TRBJ2-3, the full variable domain is DVKVTQSSRYLVKRTGEKVFLECVQDMDHENMFWYRQDPGLGLRLIYFSYDVKMKEKGDIPEGYSVSREKKERFSLILESASTNQTSMYLCASTPRDRGQTDTQYFGPGTRLTVL.

The J gene is TRBJ1-2, the V gene TRBV28; 9 nucleotides line up with TRBD1. Germline-derived CDR1 and CDR2 are MDHEN and SYDVKM. This CDR3 contains 16 residues. Trimming removed 6 bases from V and 4 bases from J; junction bases left unmatched: 12. The DNA for the CDR3 is TGTGCCAGCAGAATCACCGGGACAGGGACCCCCTATGGCTACACCTTC. This translates into CASRITGTGTPYGYTF.

The chain couples TRBV30 to TRBJ2-7; TRBD1 agrees at 11 bases. Looked up from germline, CDR1 is GTSNPN and CDR2 is SVGIG (reference sequence). This CDR3 contains 15 residues. The trim removed 4 bases at V and 7 bases at J, leaving 12 bases unmatched. CDR3 DNA: TGTGCCTGGACCCTTTCCGGGACAGGGGGTAAAGAGCAGTACTTC. Protein product: CAWTLSGTGGKEQYF. Variable domain in full (rest from reference TRBV30 and TRBJ2-7): SQTIHQWPATLVQPVGSPLSLECTVEGTSNPNLYWYRQAAGRGLQLLFYSVGIGQISSEVPQNLSASRPQDRQFILSSKKLLLSDSGFYLCAWTLSGTGGKEQYFGPGTRLTVT.

The DNA of the CDR3 is TGTGCCACCAGTGGCTCGGACTCCTACAATGAGCAGTTCTTC. This sequence encodes CATSGSDSYNEQFF. This sequence joins TRBV24-1 and TRBJ2-1; D call uncertain. Germline V gene lookup returns CDR1 KGHDR and CDR2 SFDVKD. V was shortened by 5 bases and J by 0 bases, with 7 bases between the two germline ends. This CDR3 region has 14 residues.

The rearrangement links TRBV27 to TRBJ2-7; no clear D gene. CDR1 and CDR2 (germline): MNHEY, SMNVEV (reference sequence). Trimming left V 2 bases short and J 3 bases short, with 11 bases between. The CDR3 extends over 14 amino acids. Here the CDR3 DNA reads TGTGCCAGCAGTTTAAGTGGGCTAATCTACGAGCAGTACTTC. Amino acids: CASSLSGLIYEQYF.